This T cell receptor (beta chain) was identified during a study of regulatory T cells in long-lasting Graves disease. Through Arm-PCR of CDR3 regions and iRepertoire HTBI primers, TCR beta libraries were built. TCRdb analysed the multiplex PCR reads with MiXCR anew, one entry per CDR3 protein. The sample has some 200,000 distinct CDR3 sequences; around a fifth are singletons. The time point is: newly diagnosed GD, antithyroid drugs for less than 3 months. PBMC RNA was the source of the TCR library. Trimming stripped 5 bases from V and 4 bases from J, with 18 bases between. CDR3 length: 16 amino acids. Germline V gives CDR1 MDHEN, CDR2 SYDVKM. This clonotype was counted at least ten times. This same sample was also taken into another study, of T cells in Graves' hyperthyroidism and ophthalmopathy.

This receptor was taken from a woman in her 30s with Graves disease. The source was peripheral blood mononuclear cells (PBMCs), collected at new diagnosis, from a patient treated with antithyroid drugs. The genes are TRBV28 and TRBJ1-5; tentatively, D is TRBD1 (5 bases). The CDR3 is CASSTIGTGFNQPQHF. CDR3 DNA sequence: TGTGCCAGCAGTACCATCGGGACGGGTTTTAATCAGCCCCAGCATTTT.